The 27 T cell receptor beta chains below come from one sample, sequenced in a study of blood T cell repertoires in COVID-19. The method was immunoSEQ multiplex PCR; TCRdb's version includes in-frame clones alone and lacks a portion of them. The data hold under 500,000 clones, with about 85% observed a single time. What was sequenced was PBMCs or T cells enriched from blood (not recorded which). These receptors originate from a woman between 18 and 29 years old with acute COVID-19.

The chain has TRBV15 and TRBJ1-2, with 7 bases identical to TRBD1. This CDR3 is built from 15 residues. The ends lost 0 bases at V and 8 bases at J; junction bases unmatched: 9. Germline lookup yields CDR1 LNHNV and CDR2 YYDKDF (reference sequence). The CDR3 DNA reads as TGTGCCACCAGCAGAGACCTTTCTCGGACAGGAGGCTACACCTTC. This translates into CATSRDLSRTGGYTF.

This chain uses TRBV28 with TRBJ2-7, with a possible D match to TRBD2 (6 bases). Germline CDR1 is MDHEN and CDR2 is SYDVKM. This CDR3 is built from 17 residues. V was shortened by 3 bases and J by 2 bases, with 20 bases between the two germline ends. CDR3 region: CASSFPLRVAATYEQYF. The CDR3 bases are TGTGCCAGCAGTTTCCCCCTTCGGGTAGCGGCTACCTACGAGCAGTACTTC.

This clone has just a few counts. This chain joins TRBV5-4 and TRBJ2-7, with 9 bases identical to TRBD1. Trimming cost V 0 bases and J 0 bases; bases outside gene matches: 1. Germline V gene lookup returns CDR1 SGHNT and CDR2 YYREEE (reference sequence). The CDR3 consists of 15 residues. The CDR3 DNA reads TGTGCCAGCAGCTTGGAGGGACAGGGCTCCTACGAGCAGTACTTC. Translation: CASSLEGQGSYEQYF.

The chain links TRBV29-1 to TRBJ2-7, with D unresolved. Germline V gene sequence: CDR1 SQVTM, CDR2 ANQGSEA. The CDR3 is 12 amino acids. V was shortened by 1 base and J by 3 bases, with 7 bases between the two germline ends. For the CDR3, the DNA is TGCAGCGTTGAAGGGCGGAACTACGAGCAGTACTTC. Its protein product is CSVEGRNYEQYF.

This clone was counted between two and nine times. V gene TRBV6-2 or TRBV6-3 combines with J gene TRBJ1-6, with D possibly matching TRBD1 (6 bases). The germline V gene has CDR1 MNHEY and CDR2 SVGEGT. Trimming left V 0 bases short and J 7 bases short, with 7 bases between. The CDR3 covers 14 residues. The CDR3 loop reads CASSYSDRNSPLHF. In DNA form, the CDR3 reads TGTGCCAGCAGTTACTCCGACAGGAATTCACCCCTCCACTTT.

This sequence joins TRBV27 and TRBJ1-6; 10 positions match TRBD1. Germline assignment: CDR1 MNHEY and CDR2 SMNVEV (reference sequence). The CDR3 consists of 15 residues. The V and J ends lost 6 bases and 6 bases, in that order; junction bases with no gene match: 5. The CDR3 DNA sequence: TGTGCCAGCAGACTCCGGGACAGGGGTAATTCACCCCTCCACTTT. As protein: CASRLRDRGNSPLHF.

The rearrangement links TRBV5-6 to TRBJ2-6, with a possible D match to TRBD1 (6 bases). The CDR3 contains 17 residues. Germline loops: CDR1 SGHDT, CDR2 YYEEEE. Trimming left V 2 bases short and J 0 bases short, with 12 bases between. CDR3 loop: CASSLGGPISGANVLTF. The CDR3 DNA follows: TGTGCCAGCAGCTTAGGGGGACCTATCTCTGGGGCCAACGTCCTGACTTTC.

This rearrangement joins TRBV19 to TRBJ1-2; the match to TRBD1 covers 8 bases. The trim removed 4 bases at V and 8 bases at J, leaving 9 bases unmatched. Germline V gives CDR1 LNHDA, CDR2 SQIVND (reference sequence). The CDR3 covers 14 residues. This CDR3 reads CASSTLTGARGYTF. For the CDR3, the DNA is TGTGCCAGTAGTACCTTGACAGGGGCGAGGGGCTACACCTTC. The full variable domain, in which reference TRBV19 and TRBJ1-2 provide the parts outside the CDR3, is DGGITQSPKYLFRKEGQNVTLSCEQNLNHDAMYWYRQDPGQGLRLIYYSQIVNDFQKGDIAEGYSVSREKKESFPLTVTSAQKNPTAFYLCASSTLTGARGYTFGSGTRLTVV.

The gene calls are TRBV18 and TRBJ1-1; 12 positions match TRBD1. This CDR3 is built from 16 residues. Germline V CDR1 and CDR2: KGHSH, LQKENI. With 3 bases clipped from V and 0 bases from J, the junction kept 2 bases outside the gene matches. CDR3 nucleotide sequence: TGTGCCAGCTCACCCCGGGACAGGGGGCTGAACACTGAAGCTTTCTTT. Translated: CASSPRDRGLNTEAFF. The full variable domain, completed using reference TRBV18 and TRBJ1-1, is NAGVMQNPRHLVRRRGQEARLRCSPMKGHSHVYWYRQLPEEGLKFMVYLQKENIIDESGMPKERFSAEFPKEGPSILRIQQVVRGDSAAYFCASSPRDRGLNTEAFFGQGTRLTVV.

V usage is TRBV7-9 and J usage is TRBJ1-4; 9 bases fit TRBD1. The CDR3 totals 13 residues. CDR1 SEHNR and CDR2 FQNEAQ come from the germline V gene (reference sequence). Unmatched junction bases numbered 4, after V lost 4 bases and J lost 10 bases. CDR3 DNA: TGTGCCAGCAGCTGGACAGGGGAGACAAAACTGTTTTTT. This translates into CASSWTGETKLFF.

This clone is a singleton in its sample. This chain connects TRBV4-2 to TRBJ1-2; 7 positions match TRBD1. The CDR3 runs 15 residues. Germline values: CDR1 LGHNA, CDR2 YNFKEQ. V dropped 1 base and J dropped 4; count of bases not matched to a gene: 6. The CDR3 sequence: CASSQVEGAAYGYTF. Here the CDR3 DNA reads TGTGCCAGCAGCCAAGTGGAGGGGGCGGCCTATGGCTACACCTTC.

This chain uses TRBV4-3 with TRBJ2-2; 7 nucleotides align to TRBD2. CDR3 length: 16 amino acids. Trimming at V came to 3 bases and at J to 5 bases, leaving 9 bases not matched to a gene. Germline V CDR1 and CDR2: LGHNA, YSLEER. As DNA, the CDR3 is TGCGCCAGCAGCCAGGGAACTAGCGTCAGAACCGGGGAGCTGTTTTTT. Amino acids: CASSQGTSVRTGELFF.

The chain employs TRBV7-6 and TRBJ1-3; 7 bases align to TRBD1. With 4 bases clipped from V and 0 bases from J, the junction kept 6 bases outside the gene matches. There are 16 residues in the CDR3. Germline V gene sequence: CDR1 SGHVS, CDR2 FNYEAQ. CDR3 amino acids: CASSSRTGFSGNTIYF. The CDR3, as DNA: TGTGCCAGCAGCTCGCGGACAGGCTTCTCTGGAAACACCATATATTTT.

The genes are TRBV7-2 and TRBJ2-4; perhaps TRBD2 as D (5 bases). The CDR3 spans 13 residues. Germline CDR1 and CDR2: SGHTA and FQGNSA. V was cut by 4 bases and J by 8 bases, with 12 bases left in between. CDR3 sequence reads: CASSSTEGDIQYF. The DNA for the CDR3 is TGTGCCAGCAGCTCTACCGAGGGAGACATTCAGTACTTC.

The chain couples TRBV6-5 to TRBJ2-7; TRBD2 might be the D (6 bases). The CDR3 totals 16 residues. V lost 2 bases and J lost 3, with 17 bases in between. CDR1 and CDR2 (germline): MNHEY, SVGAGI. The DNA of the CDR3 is TGTGCCAGCAGTTACGGGACGGGAACGGGGGTCTACGAGCAGTACTTC. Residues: CASSYGTGTGVYEQYF.

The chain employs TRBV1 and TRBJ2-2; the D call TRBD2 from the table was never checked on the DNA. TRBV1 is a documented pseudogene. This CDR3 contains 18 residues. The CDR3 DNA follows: TGCACCAGCAGCCCGAAGACTAGCGGGGGAGAGAACACCGGGGAGCTGTTTTTT. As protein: CTSSPKTSGGENTGELFF.

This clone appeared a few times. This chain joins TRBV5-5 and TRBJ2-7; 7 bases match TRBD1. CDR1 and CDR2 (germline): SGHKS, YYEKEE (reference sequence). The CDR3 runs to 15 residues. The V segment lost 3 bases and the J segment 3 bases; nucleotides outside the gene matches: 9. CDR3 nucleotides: TGTGCCAGCAGCTCCTTGGACAGGATTGACTACGAGCAGTACTTC. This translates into CASSSLDRIDYEQYF.

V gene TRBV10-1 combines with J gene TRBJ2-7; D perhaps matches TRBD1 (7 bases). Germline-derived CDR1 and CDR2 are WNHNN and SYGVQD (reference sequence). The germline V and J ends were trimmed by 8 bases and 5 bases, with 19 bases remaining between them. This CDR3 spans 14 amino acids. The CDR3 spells CASGDTGEVDEQYF. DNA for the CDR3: TGCGCCAGCGGGGATACAGGGGAGGTTGACGAGCAGTACTTC.

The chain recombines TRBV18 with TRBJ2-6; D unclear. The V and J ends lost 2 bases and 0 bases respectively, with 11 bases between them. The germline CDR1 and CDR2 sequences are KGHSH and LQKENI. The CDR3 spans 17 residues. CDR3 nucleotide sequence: TGTGCCAGCTCACCAGTGAAATCCAGCTCTGGGGCCAACGTCCTGACTTTC. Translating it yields CASSPVKSSSGANVLTF.

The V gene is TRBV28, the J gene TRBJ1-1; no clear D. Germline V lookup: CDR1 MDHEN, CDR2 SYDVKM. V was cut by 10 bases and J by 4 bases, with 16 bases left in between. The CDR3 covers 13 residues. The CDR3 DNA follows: TGTGCCATCCACAGTGTTCTGACCACTGAAGCTTTCTTT. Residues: CAIHSVLTTEAFF.

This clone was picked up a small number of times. CDR3 DNA: TGTGCCAGCAGCAACAGGGGGGGTAATGAAAAACTGTTTTTT. Its protein is CASSNRGGNEKLFF. This chain connects TRBV6-5 to TRBJ1-4, with 8 bases fitting TRBD1. CDR3 length: 14 residues. V was clipped by 6 bases and J by 4 bases; unmatched bases: 4. CDR1 and CDR2 from the germline V gene are MNHEY and SVGAGI.

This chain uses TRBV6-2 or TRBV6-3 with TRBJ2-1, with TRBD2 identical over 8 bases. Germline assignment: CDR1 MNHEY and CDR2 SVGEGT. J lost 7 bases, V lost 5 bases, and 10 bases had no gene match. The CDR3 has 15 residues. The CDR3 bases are TGTGCCAGCAGTCAAAAAGCGGGAGAGGGAAATGAGCAGTTCTTC. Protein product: CASSQKAGEGNEQFF.

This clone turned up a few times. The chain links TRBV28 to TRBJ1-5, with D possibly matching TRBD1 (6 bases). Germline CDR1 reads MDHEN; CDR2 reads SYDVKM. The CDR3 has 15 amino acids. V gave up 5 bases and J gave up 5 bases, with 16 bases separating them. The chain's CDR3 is CASSAHNGQHQPQHF. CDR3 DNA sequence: TGTGCCAGCAGTGCCCATAATGGACAGCATCAGCCCCAGCATTTT.

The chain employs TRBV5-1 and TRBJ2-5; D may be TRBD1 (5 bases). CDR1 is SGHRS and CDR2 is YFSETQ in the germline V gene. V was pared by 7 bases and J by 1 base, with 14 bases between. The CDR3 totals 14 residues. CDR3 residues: CASSTQGPQETQYF. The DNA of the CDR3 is TGCGCCAGCTCAACCCAGGGCCCCCAAGAGACCCAGTACTTC.

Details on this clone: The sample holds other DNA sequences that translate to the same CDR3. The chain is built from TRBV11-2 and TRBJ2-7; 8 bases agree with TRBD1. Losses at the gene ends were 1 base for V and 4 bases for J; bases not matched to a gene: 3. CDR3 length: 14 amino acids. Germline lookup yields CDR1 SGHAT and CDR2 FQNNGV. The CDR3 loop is CASSLGQGKYEQYF. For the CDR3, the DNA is TGTGCCAGCAGCTTAGGACAGGGGAAATACGAGCAGTACTTC.

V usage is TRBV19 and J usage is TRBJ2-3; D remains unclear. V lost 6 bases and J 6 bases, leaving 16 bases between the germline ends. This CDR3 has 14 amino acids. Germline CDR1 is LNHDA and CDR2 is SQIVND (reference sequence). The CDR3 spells CASSRAVALDTQYF. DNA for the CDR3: TGTGCCAGTAGCCGCGCGGTGGCCTTGGATACGCAGTATTTT. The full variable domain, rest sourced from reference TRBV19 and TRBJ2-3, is DGGITQSPKYLFRKEGQNVTLSCEQNLNHDAMYWYRQDPGQGLRLIYYSQIVNDFQKGDIAEGYSVSREKKESFPLTVTSAQKNPTAFYLCASSRAVALDTQYFGPGTRLTVL.

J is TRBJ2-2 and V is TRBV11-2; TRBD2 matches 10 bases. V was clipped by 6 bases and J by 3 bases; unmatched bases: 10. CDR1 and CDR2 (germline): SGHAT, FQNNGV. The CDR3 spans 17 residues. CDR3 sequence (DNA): TGTGCCAGCAGAGGGCTAGCGGGGGATAGAGACACCGGGGAGCTGTTTTTT. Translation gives CASRGLAGDRDTGELFF.